The rows below give T cell receptor beta chains drawn from one sample of a study of blood T cell repertoires in COVID-19. The table came from immunoSEQ multiplex PCR; TCRdb's copy has only in-frame clones and leaves some out. The table shows some 340,000 clones, with more than 90% occurring only once. The specimen sequenced was PBMCs or T cells enriched from blood (not recorded which). Receptor source: a woman in her 30s who had been exposed to COVID-19. Both conserved end residues are part of each CDR3. Fields, in order: D gene, clone size, J gene, V gene, CDR3 DNA, CDR3 protein. A D gene is named only where the DNA matches it firmly. Not all rows give a size; the values are once, few, many and, for expanded clones, a class.

TRBD1 | NA | TRBJ1-2 | TRBV5-4 | TGTGCCAGCAGCTTGAGCCAGGGGGCGAATATTAACTATGGCTACACCTTC | CASSLSQGANINYGYTF
NA | NA | TRBJ2-7 | TRBV7-9 | TGTGCCAGCAGCTTAGACAGGGCAGGGGTCCACGAGCAGTACTTC | CASSLDRAGVHEQYF
NA | NA | TRBJ2-1 | TRBV20-1 | TGCAGTGGGTCTAGCCTCAATGAGCAGTTCTTC | CSGSSLNEQFF
NA | NA | TRBJ2-5 | TRBV30 | TGTGCCTGGAGTCGAGATGGTGGGACCCAGTACTTC | CAWSRDGGTQYF
NA | NA | TRBJ1-5 | TRBV9 | TGTGCCAGCAGTATCCTCGGACAGTATGACGAGCCCCAGCATTTT | CASSILGQYDEPQHF
NA | NA | TRBJ2-1 | TRBV10-3 | TGTGCCATCAGTGAGTCGATCAGACTAGACTACAATGAGCAGTTCTTC | CAISESIRLDYNEQFF
NA | NA | TRBJ2-7 | TRBV12-3/TRBV12-4 | TGTGCCAGCGGACAGTCCTCCTACGAGCAGTACTTC | CASGQSSYEQYF
NA | NA | TRBJ2-3 | TRBV6-6 | TGTGCCAGCAGTTACTCGAGTCTAGCGTATGTAGATACGCAGTATTTT | CASSYSSLAYVDTQYF
TRBD2 | NA | TRBJ2-4 | TRBV28 | TGTGCCAGCAGTTTGCCCGTTGGGACTAGCGGCTCAAACATTCAGTACTTC | CASSLPVGTSGSNIQYF
TRBD1 | few | TRBJ2-6 | TRBV27 | TGTGCCAGCAGCCTAAAACAGGGGCGTCGGGCCAACGTCCTGACTTTC | CASSLKQGRRANVLTF
TRBD2 | NA | TRBJ2-7 | TRBV10-3 | TGTGCCATCACGGCCGGGAGGCAGGCCGCCTCCTACGAGCAGTACTTC | CAITAGRQAASYEQYF
NA | NA | TRBJ1-5 | TRBV4-2 | TGTGCCAGCAGCCAAGAAGGAGGGGGCAATCAGCCCCAGCATTTT | CASSQEGGGNQPQHF
NA | once | TRBJ2-1 | TRBV21-1 | TGTGCCAGCAGCAAAGGCAGGGGGTTCCATGAGCAGTTCTTC | CASSKGRGFHEQFF
TRBD1 | few | TRBJ2-7 | TRBV6-5 | TGTGCCAGCAATAATCGACAGGGGGCTTGGTACGAGCAGTACTTC | CASNNRQGAWYEQYF
NA | NA | TRBJ1-1 | TRBV5-1 | TGCGCCAGCCAGCCTCTAGGGAGGCGGGAGATCACTGAAGCTTTCTTT | CASQPLGRREITEAFF
NA | NA | TRBJ1-1 | TRBV12-3/TRBV12-4 | TGTGCCAGCAGTTCAGGGACTCGAGGCGCTTTCTTT | CASSSGTRGAFF
TRBD1 | NA | TRBJ1-6 | TRBV6-2/TRBV6-3 | TGTGCCAGCAGTTACCTTACAGGGGGGATACCCCTCCACTTT | CASSYLTGGIPLHF
TRBD2 | NA | TRBJ2-1 | TRBV2 | TGTGCCGGGGGAGGGCCTCTGGATGAGCAGTTCTTC | CAGGGPLDEQFF
NA | NA | TRBJ1-2 | TRBV3-1/TRBV3-2 | TGTGCCAGCAGCCAAGCCTCGGTGGCAGGGTACTATGGCTACACCTTC | CASSQASVAGYYGYTF
NA | once | TRBJ1-5 | TRBV19 | TGTGCCAGTAGTATAGTGCGGGGGGGCAATAGCAATCAGCCCCAGCATTTT | CASSIVRGGNSNQPQHF
NA | NA | TRBJ1-3 | TRBV2 | TGTGCCAGCACTGAAGCTACTGGAAACACCATATATTTT | CASTEATGNTIYF
NA | once | TRBJ1-2 | TRBV4-1 | TGCGCCAGCAGCGTAGGGGCTTGGCGGCAGAACTATGGCTACACCTTC | CASSVGAWRQNYGYTF
NA | once | TRBJ2-7 | TRBV3-1/TRBV3-2 | TGTGCCAGCAGCCCCCGCGGGCGGTACTACGAGCAGTACTTC | CASSPRGRYYEQYF
NA | once | TRBJ1-6 | TRBV19 | TGTGCCAGTCGACCTCAGGGTAATTCACCCCTCCACTTT | CASRPQGNSPLHF
TRBD2 | once | TRBJ2-3 | TRBV5-1 | TGCGCCAGCAGCTTTTCTAGCGGCTACACAGATACGCAGTATTTT | CASSFSSGYTDTQYF
TRBD2 | NA | TRBJ2-3 | TRBV7-9 | TGTGCCAGCAGCATTAGCGGGGGGCACACAGATACGCAGTATTTT | CASSISGGHTDTQYF
NA | NA | TRBJ2-7 | TRBV11-2 | TGTGCCAGCAGCTTAGAGAACAGCTACGAGCAGTACTTC | CASSLENSYEQYF
NA | NA | TRBJ1-4 | TRBV4-2 | TGTGCCAGCAGCCAAGGGGCCAGGAAGAATGAAAAACTGTTTTTT | CASSQGARKNEKLFF
TRBD1 | NA | TRBJ2-7 | TRBV9 | TGTGCCAGCAGCGCAGAGACAGGGCGGCCCTACGAGCAGTACTTC | CASSAETGRPYEQYF
NA | NA | TRBJ2-3 | TRBV12-5 | TGTGCTAGTGGTTTGGACGTGGAGGGCCCAGATACGCAGTATTTT | CASGLDVEGPDTQYF
NA | NA | TRBJ1-3 | TRBV10-3 | TGTGCCATCAGTGAGGGAGAGGCAGGGCAGAGCTCTGGAAACACCATATATTTT | CAISEGEAGQSSGNTIYF
NA | NA | TRBJ1-3 | TRBV7-9 | TGTGCCAGCAGCTTAAGGGGCGACACTAAGGGAAACACCATATATTTT | CASSLRGDTKGNTIYF
TRBD2 | NA | TRBJ2-3 | TRBV5-1 | TGCGCCAGCAGCTCCCTAGCGGGCCGCACAGATACGCAGTATTTT | CASSSLAGRTDTQYF
NA | NA | TRBJ1-6 | TRBV6-2/TRBV6-3 | TGTGCCAGCAGTTACTCGAGGCTCTTTGGACAGCCCTATAATTCACCCCTCCACTTT | CASSYSRLFGQPYNSPLHF
NA | NA | TRBJ2-7 | TRBV10-2 | TGCGCCAGCAGTGACGTTGGAACTAGCCGGGACCAGTACTTC | CASSDVGTSRDQYF
NA | NA | TRBJ2-5 | TRBV6-5 | TGTGCCAGCAGTTACTCGCGACTCCAAGAGACCCAGTACTTC | CASSYSRLQETQYF
NA | NA | TRBJ2-7 | TRBV20-1 | TGCAGTGCTAGTTCATCCAGGGAAGAGCAGTACTTC | CSASSSREEQYF
TRBD1 | once | TRBJ2-7 | TRBV18 | TGTGCCAGCTCACGACAGGGGGCTGGGGAGCAGTACTTC | CASSRQGAGEQYF
TRBD1 | NA | TRBJ2-6 | TRBV5-4 | TGTGCCAGCAGCTTTCCGGGACAGACCTCTGGGGCCAACGTCCTGACTTTC | CASSFPGQTSGANVLTF
NA | NA | TRBJ1-2 | TRBV6-2/TRBV6-3 | TGTGCCAGCAGTCCGGACAGCTATGGCTACACCTTC | CASSPDSYGYTF
TRBD2 | NA | TRBJ2-2 | TRBV4-2 | TGTGCCAGCAGCCGACGGACTAGCGATGCCGGGGAGCTGTTTTTT | CASSRRTSDAGELFF
NA | NA | TRBJ1-4 | TRBV7-2 | TGTGCCAGCAGCTTAGTGTTCTCCAGGGATGGTGAAAAACTGTTTTTT | CASSLVFSRDGEKLFF
TRBD1 | once | TRBJ1-4 | TRBV5-1 | TGCGCCAGCAGCCCAGGGACAGGGAGAAATGAAAAACTGTTTTTT | CASSPGTGRNEKLFF
TRBD1 | NA | TRBJ2-6 | TRBV29-1 | TGCAGCGCTGGGGGACAGGAGAAGTCCTCTGGGGCCAACGTCCTGACTTTC | CSAGGQEKSSGANVLTF
TRBD1 | NA | TRBJ1-1 | TRBV29-1 | TGCAGCTCTAAGGCAGGGGGAACTGAAGCTTTCTTT | CSSKAGGTEAFF
TRBD1 | NA | TRBJ1-1 | TRBV7-3 | TGTGCCAGCAGCTTAAATCCAGGGGGCACTGAAGCTTTCTTT | CASSLNPGGTEAFF
TRBD1 | NA | TRBJ2-5 | TRBV9 | TGTGCCAGCAACACCTTGGGGGCACAGGGGGGAGAGACCCAGTACTTC | CASNTLGAQGGETQYF
TRBD1 | NA | TRBJ1-2 | TRBV12-3/TRBV12-4 | TGTGCCAGCAGTCAGGGACAGAGGGGAGGCTACACCTTC | CASSQGQRGGYTF
NA | NA | TRBJ1-6 | TRBV19 | TGTGCCAGTAAAGAAGGAGGCTATTCACCCCTCCACTTT | CASKEGGYSPLHF
NA | NA | TRBJ1-2 | TRBV10-3 | TGTGCCATCAGAGAAACAGGGATCTACGCGGGCTATGGCTACACCTTC | CAIRETGIYAGYGYTF
NA | NA | TRBJ2-1 | TRBV7-3 | TGTGCCAGCCCTTTCCCTCTCTACAATGAGCAGTTCTTC | CASPFPLYNEQFF